Sequencing of this T cell receptor (beta chain) was carried out in a study of human T cells and chemical hapten exposure. Study-wide results and limits: Correlating positively with patch test score were the PT1 expanded TCR counts. The study found that DPC sensitization did not change TCRs above 1 in 1000 frequency.

Germline values: CDR1 SGHRS, CDR2 YFSETQ. This CDR3 is built from 14 residues. V shed 0 bases and J shed 8 bases, with 14 bases lying between them. One entry per CDR3 protein results from TCRdb running MiXCR on the RACE reads. Altogether some 180,000 distinct CDR3 sequences are present, about 22% being singletons, with the ten largest covering about 2.5%. Time point here: patch test 3, about 24 weeks after DPC sensitization. Treatment of the sample: therapeutic diphenylcyclopropenone sensitization with weekly scalp DPC. Prior to application of each patch test, blood was drawn. This clonotype occurred a few times. As yet, its antigen is unknown.

The chain employs TRBV5-1 and TRBJ1-2, with unresolved D. Specimen: whole blood, collected in connection with sensitization to the hapten diphenylcyclopropenone (DPC). The receptor was isolated from a woman aged 40 to 50 with alopecia areata. Some clones in this sample may be carry-over from other donors' samples. CDR3 sequence: CASSLVISSPGYTF. CDR3 nucleotide sequence: TGCGCCAGCAGCTTGGTAATCTCAAGCCCCGGCTACACCTTC.